Sequencing of this T cell receptor (beta chain) was carried out in a study of CD8 T cells in ankylosing spondylitis. Points from the study as a whole: Clones that were linked to disease were CD8+ and were relatively rare in peripheral blood. Made up of several highly homologous variants, a TCR beta motif appeared characteristic of ankylosing spondylitis blood. Previously reported in reactive arthritis synovial fluid and blood were some of the motif variants.

MiXCR, applied by TCRdb to the 5' RACE reads, yields one record per CDR3 protein. This table has a few hundred thousand distinct CDR3 sequences, over 15% appearing once. V lost 6 bases and J lost 2; bases outside the gene matches: 8. This CDR3 has 16 amino acids. This clonotype was detected ten times or more. Its antigen is currently unknown. This receptor was taken from a male donor with ankylosing spondylitis. The V call is TRBV12-3 or TRBV12-4, the J call TRBJ2-5, with TRBD2 matching over 11 bases. Sequencing was done on a sample of blood, either unsorted or a sorted T cell fraction (not recorded which). CDR3 loop: CASSPGTSGKQETQYF. The CDR3 DNA reads as TGTGCCAGCAGCCCCGGGACTAGCGGTAAACAAGAGACCCAGTACTTC.